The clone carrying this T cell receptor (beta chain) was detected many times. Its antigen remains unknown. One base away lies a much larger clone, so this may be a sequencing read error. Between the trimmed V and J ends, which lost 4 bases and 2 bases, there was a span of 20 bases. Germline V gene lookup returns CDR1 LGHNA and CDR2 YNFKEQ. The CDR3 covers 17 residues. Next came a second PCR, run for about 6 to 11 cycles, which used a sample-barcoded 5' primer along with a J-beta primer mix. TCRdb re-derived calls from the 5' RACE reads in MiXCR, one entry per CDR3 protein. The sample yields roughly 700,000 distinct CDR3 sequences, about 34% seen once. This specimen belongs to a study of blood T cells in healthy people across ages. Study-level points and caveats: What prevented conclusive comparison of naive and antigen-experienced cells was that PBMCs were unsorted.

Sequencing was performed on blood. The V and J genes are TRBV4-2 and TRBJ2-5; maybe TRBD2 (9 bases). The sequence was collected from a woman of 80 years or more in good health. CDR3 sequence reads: CASSRSQGAGGQETQYF. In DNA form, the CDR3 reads TGTGCCAGCAGCCGTTCCCAGGGGGCGGGGGGGCAAGAGACCCAGTACTTC.